A selection of T cell receptor beta chains follows, all from one sample in a study of blood T cell repertoires in COVID-19. Clones were sequenced by immunoSEQ multiplex PCR, and TCRdb holds only the in-frame ones, with some missing. The repertoire holds more than 90,000 clones, with around four fifths as singletons. Sequenced: peripheral blood. These receptors were collected from a woman aged 80 or over with acute or convalescent COVID-19. Each CDR3 is given with its conserved first and last residue. The D gene is left open where the match is weak. The listing skips clone size in some rows; elsewhere it reads once, few, many or a size class.

V: TRBV19; size: NA; J: TRBJ1-2; D: TRBD1; CDR3: CASSVQGNANYGYTF; DNA: TGTGCCAGTAGTGTACAGGGGAACGCTAACTATGGCTACACCTTC
V: TRBV4-1; size: NA; J: TRBJ1-5; D: NA; CDR3: CASSPGERNQPQHF; DNA: TGCGCCAGCAGCCCGGGGGAGAGAAATCAGCCCCAGCATTTT
V: TRBV7-9; size: once; J: TRBJ1-2; D: NA; CDR3: CASSLVLSGGPFRSYTF; DNA: TGTGCCAGCAGCTTAGTCCTTAGCGGCGGACCCTTTAGAAGCTACACCTTC
V: TRBV4-1; size: NA; J: TRBJ1-5; D: NA; CDR3: CASSQAPSPTPQHF; DNA: TGCGCCAGCAGCCAAGCGCCTTCCCCTACGCCCCAGCATTTT
V: TRBV2; size: few; J: TRBJ1-6; D: NA; CDR3: CASSERGYNSPLHF; DNA: TGTGCCAGCAGTGAACGGGGTTATAATTCACCCCTCCACTTT
V: TRBV24-1; size: NA; J: TRBJ2-2; D: NA; CDR3: CATSDPGGAGELFF; DNA: TGTGCCACCAGTGATCCCGGGGGAGCCGGGGAGCTGTTTTTT
V: TRBV18; size: NA; J: TRBJ2-5; D: TRBD2; CDR3: CASSPGLAGGVVETQYF; DNA: TGTGCCAGCTCACCCGGACTAGCGGGAGGGGTAGTGGAGACCCAGTACTTC
V: TRBV27; size: NA; J: TRBJ2-3; D: TRBD2; CDR3: CASSSGTSGMSTDTQYF; DNA: TGTGCCAGCAGTTCCGGGACTAGCGGGATGAGCACAGATACGCAGTATTTT
V: TRBV6-2/TRBV6-3; size: NA; J: TRBJ1-5; D: TRBD1; CDR3: CASSTTGGHQPQHF; DNA: TGTGCCAGCAGTACTACAGGGGGGCATCAGCCCCAGCATTTT
V: TRBV7-6; size: NA; J: TRBJ1-5; D: NA; CDR3: CASSPGQTSNQPQHF; DNA: TGTGCCAGCAGCCCAGGACAGACTAGCAATCAGCCCCAGCATTTT
V: TRBV30; size: NA; J: TRBJ2-5; D: TRBD2; CDR3: CACAGGFQETQYF; DNA: TGTGCCTGTGCGGGGGGATTCCAAGAGACCCAGTACTTC
V: TRBV18; size: NA; J: TRBJ2-5; D: NA; CDR3: CASSPGGLSQETQYF; DNA: TGTGCCAGCTCACCGGGTGGACTGAGCCAAGAGACCCAGTACTTC
V: TRBV6-1; size: NA; J: TRBJ1-5; D: TRBD1; CDR3: CASRPGQGDQPQHF; DNA: TGTGCCAGCAGACCGGGACAGGGTGATCAGCCCCAGCATTTT
V: TRBV28; size: NA; J: TRBJ1-2; D: TRBD1; CDR3: CASSIGQGSGYTF; DNA: TGTGCCAGCAGTATCGGACAGGGGAGCGGCTACACCTTC
V: TRBV28; size: once; J: TRBJ1-1; D: NA; CDR3: CASSLGRGFGTEAFF; DNA: TGTGCCAGCAGTTTAGGGAGGGGCTTCGGCACTGAAGCTTTCTTT
V: TRBV4-1; size: NA; J: TRBJ1-2; D: TRBD1; CDR3: CASSPIGQGDGGYTF; DNA: TGCGCCAGCAGCCCTATTGGACAGGGAGATGGTGGCTACACCTTC
V: TRBV11-2; size: NA; J: TRBJ2-7; D: TRBD1; CDR3: CASSWTQGASYEQYF; DNA: TGTGCCAGCAGCTGGACTCAGGGGGCGTCATACGAGCAGTACTTC
V: TRBV18; size: NA; J: TRBJ2-7; D: TRBD1; CDR3: CASSASPGTGGNEQYF; DNA: TGTGCCAGCTCAGCCAGCCCCGGGACAGGGGGGAACGAGCAGTACTTC